Sequencing of this T cell receptor (beta chain) was carried out in a study of CD8+CD57+ T cells in acquired aplastic anemia. Background on the study: The DNA of sorted CD4+ and CD8+ cells averaged about 3 ug. CD4+ cell libraries from healthy donors averaged about 10 million reads.

Study outcomes and limitations: No significant patient-versus-control difference appeared in CD8+ Simpson's diversity.

The V and J ends lost 3 bases and 8 bases respectively, with 19 bases between them. Per germline, CDR1 SGHAT and CDR2 FQNNGV. This CDR3 spans 15 amino acids. Regarding this clonotype: Its antigen is unknown.

Profiling of TCR beta VDJ combinations and CDR3 sequences used genomic DNA as template. Each CDR3 protein gets one entry after TCRdb re-called the reads with MiXCR. Among hundreds of thousands of distinct CDR3 sequences listed, about two thirds were seen once. The V gene is TRBV11-2, the J gene TRBJ1-2; D not resolved. This TCR derives from a human donor in good health, serving as a control. Specimen: sorted CD4+, CD8+, or CD8+CD57+ T cells (not recorded which) from PBMCs. The CDR3 protein is CASSFASLGPGGYTF. CDR3 DNA: TGTGCCAGCAGCTTCGCATCCCTCGGCCCGGGAGGCTACACCTTC.